Below are 29 T cell receptor beta chains sequenced from a single sample in a study of beta chain features in type 1 diabetes. General study results and limits: Within each of all four CD4+ subsets, Type 1 diabetes patients had TCRB CDR3s that were moderately but significantly shorter.

Expressed TCRB transcripts were sequenced, since all the RNA that had been isolated was reverse transcribed. Clones were sequenced by immunoSEQ multiplex PCR, and TCRdb holds only the in-frame ones, with some missing. The sample has almost 350,000 clones; around 9.3% are singletons. The antigens of these receptors remain unknown. Sequencing input: central memory CD4+ T cells from blood. The source is a man younger than 40 with type 1 diabetes.

This clone turned up a few times. This chain links TRBV30 with TRBJ1-2; D may be TRBD1 (6 bases). CDR1 is GTSNPN and CDR2 is SVGIG in the germline V gene (reference sequence). With 0 bases removed from V and 4 bases from J, the gap between germline ends came to 9 bases. The CDR3 is made up of 13 amino acids. The CDR3 nucleotides read TGTGCCTGGAGTGTAGCAGGGGCCTATGGCTACACCTTC. It is translated as CAWSVAGAYGYTF.

The rearrangement joins TRBV10-3 to TRBJ1-2, with D uncertain. The CDR3 has 12 amino acids. Between the trimmed V and J ends, which lost 8 bases and 5 bases, there was a span of 12 bases. Germline CDR1 is ENHRY and CDR2 is SYGVKD. The chain's CDR3 is CAIGETWYGYTF. CDR3 bases: TGTGCCATCGGGGAGACCTGGTATGGCTACACCTTC.

The rearrangement uses TRBV21-1 and TRBJ1-5; the table's D call TRBD1 went unverified against the DNA. TRBV21-1 is a recognized pseudogene. The CDR3 loop spans 19 amino acids. Here the CDR3 DNA reads TGTGCCAGCAGCTCCGTTCCGGGCAGGGGATATTATAGCAATCAGCCCCAGCATTTT. Residues: CASSSVPGRGYYSNQPQHF.

In this sample, this clone turned up a few times. The chain is built from TRBV2 and TRBJ2-7; 8 bases align to TRBD2. Germline assignment: CDR1 SNHLY and CDR2 FYNNEI. After removal of 9 bases from V and 9 bases from J, the junction contained 19 bases not matched to a gene. CDR3 length: 15 amino acids. The CDR3 protein is CASTGPREASVGQYF. The CDR3 DNA reads TGTGCCAGTACGGGACCGCGGGAGGCCTCAGTCGGGCAGTACTTC.

In its sample, this clone was seen a few times. The chain uses TRBV4-3 and TRBJ2-2; D is possibly TRBD1 (6 bases). V was cut by 2 bases and J by 6 bases, with 10 bases left in between. The CDR3 has 14 residues. Germline-derived CDR1 and CDR2 are LGHNA and YSLEER. CDR3 region: CASSQLTGPGELFF. The CDR3 bases are TGCGCCAGCAGCCAACTTACAGGGCCCGGGGAGCTGTTTTTT.

This clone was counted at least ten times. This sequence joins TRBV20-1 and TRBJ2-3; a possible D gene is TRBD2 (5 bases). Per germline, CDR1 DFQATT and CDR2 SNEGSKA (reference sequence). V was shortened by 4 bases and J by 11 bases, with 10 bases between the two germline ends. The CDR3 loop spans 10 amino acids. CDR3 bases: TGCAGTGCTAAACCTAGCCTGCAGTATTTT. Translating it yields CSAKPSLQYF.

This clone appeared a few times. The chain combines TRBV10-3 with TRBJ2-5; 10 nucleotides line up with TRBD2. Germline trimming cut 4 bases from V and 3 bases from J; bases unmatched to any gene: 5. CDR1 is ENHRY and CDR2 is SYGVKD in the germline V gene. The CDR3 is 15 residues long. The CDR3 spells CAISAQRGGEETQYF. Here the CDR3 DNA reads TGTGCCATCAGTGCCCAGCGGGGGGGGGAAGAGACCCAGTACTTC.

This clone has only a few counts. Written as DNA, the CDR3 is TGCAGTGCTAGTCGGTTTGAGCAGTTCTTC. Amino acids: CSASRFEQFF. V usage is TRBV20-1 and J usage is TRBJ2-1; D is unresolved. The germline V gene has CDR1 DFQATT and CDR2 SNEGSKA (reference sequence). This CDR3 region has 10 residues. Trimming shortened V by 3 bases and J by 9 bases, and 6 bases separated the two germline ends.

In its sample, this clone was seen a few times. The same CDR3 also results from other DNA sequences found in this sample. The chain couples TRBV7-9 to TRBJ2-1, with TRBD1 matching 7 bases. In germline, CDR1 is SEHNR, CDR2 FQNEAQ (reference sequence). The CDR3 totals 15 residues. V shed 1 base and J 6 bases; nucleotides not matched to a gene: 6. CDR3: CASSLGQGVGNEQFF. CDR3 DNA: TGTGCCAGCAGCTTAGGCCAGGGGGTCGGCAATGAGCAGTTCTTC. Together with reference TRBV7-9 and TRBJ2-1, the CDR3 gives the full variable domain: DTGVSQNPRHKITKRGQNVTFRCDPISEHNRLYWYRQTLGQGPEFLTYFQNEAQLEKSRLLSDRFSAERPKGSFSTLEIQRTEQGDSAMYLCASSLGQGVGNEQFFGPGTRLTVL.

The chain combines TRBV5-8 with TRBJ2-3, with a tentative D call TRBD2 (5 bases). V lost 2 bases and J lost 3, with 10 bases in between. CDR1 and CDR2 from the germline V gene are SGHTS and YDEGEE. This CDR3 comprises 14 residues. The chain's CDR3 is CASSFRGGTDTQYF. The CDR3 nucleotides are TGTGCCAGCAGCTTCCGGGGTGGTACAGATACGCAGTATTTT.

There are many counts of this clone. The V and J genes are TRBV6-5 and TRBJ1-1; unclear D gene. CDR1 is MNHEY, CDR2 SVGAGI, per germline. Trimming cost V 7 bases and J 4 bases, with 7 bases left between them. The CDR3 is 11 amino acids. The CDR3 region has the DNA TGTGCCAGCACCGGAGGCACTGAAGCTTTCTTT. Amino acids: CASTGGTEAFF.

This clone has a count of ten or more. This sequence joins TRBV29-1 and TRBJ1-2; D is ambiguous. Trimming took off 1 base at V and 7 bases at J, with 13 bases between the two ends. CDR1 SQVTM and CDR2 ANQGSEA come from the germline V gene. CDR3 length: 13 residues. The CDR3 DNA sequence: TGCAGCGTTGAAGTCTTGAGGCCCACTGGCTACACCTTC. It translates to CSVEVLRPTGYTF.

The rearrangement uses TRBV29-1 and TRBJ2-5; 10 bases fit TRBD1. CDR1 is SQVTM, CDR2 ANQGSEA, per germline. This CDR3 spans 14 amino acids. The junction had 10 bases not matched to a gene; V was cut back by 5 bases and J by 7 bases. The CDR3 sequence: CSVLTGGGLGTQYF. DNA of the CDR3: TGCAGCGTTTTGACAGGGGGCGGGCTTGGGACCCAGTACTTC.

This clone was seen a few times. The chain uses TRBV25-1 and TRBJ1-6; D is ambiguous. V was cut by 8 bases and J by 13 bases, with 18 bases left in between. The CDR3 length is 13 residues. Germline V gene lookup returns CDR1 MGHDK and CDR2 SYGVNS. The CDR3, as DNA: TGTGCCAGCGACCAGACGGGCCCTATTCCCCTCCACTTT. Its translation is CASDQTGPIPLHF.

This clone was counted a few times. The chain recombines TRBV5-1 with TRBJ2-7, with TRBD1 matching over 12 bases. This CDR3 has 16 residues. Unmatched junction bases numbered 13, after V lost 7 bases and J lost 5 bases. Germline V lookup: CDR1 SGHRS, CDR2 YFSETQ. CDR3 loop: CASSPSTGQGAHEQYF. In nucleotides, the CDR3 is TGCGCCAGCTCCCCCTCCACGGGACAGGGGGCCCACGAGCAGTACTTC.

There are a few counts of this clone. This rearrangement joins TRBV7-2 to TRBJ1-5; D is ambiguous. Germline CDR1 and CDR2: SGHTA and FQGNSA. The CDR3 is made up of 15 amino acids. V was trimmed by 0 bases and J by 2 bases, leaving 8 bases between them. The CDR3 DNA reads TGTGCCAGCAGCTTAGCGGCAGACGGCAATCAGCCCCAGCATTTT. It encodes CASSLAADGNQPQHF. Full variable domain (outside the CDR3, taken from reference TRBV7-2 and TRBJ1-5): GAGVSQSPSNKVTEKGKDVELRCDPISGHTALYWYRQSLGQGLEFLIYFQGNSAPDKSGLPSDRFSAERTGGSVSTLTIQRTQQEDSAVYLCASSLAADGNQPQHFGDGTRLSIL.

The chain carries TRBV7-9 and TRBJ2-3; the match to TRBD2 covers 7 bases. Germline V gene lookup returns CDR1 SEHNR and CDR2 FQNEAQ (reference sequence). The V gene end was trimmed by 3 bases and the J gene end by 5 bases; junction bases not matched to a gene: 5. The CDR3 totals 14 residues. The CDR3 protein is CASSFGTIGDTQYF. CDR3 in DNA: TGTGCCAGCAGCTTCGGGACTATAGGAGATACGCAGTATTTT.

This clone was seen many times. The genes are TRBV5-6 and TRBJ1-2, with TRBD1 as a possible D gene (6 bases). CDR3 length: 14 residues. Trimming left V 7 bases short and J 3 bases short, with 16 bases between. Germline CDR1 is SGHDT and CDR2 is YYEEEE. The CDR3 DNA follows: TGTGCCAGCCTGCTGGGTCCAGGGGACTATGGCTACACCTTC. This translates into CASLLGPGDYGYTF. Based on the CDR3 plus reference TRBV5-6 and TRBJ1-2, the full variable domain is DAGVTQSPTHLIKTRGQQVTLRCSPKSGHDTVSWYQQALGQGPQFIFQYYEEEERQRGNFPDRFSGHQFPNYSSELNVNALLLGDSALYLCASLLGPGDYGYTFGSGTRLTVV.

This chain uses TRBV19 with TRBJ2-2, with no clear D. Germline values: CDR1 LNHDA, CDR2 SQIVND (reference sequence). The CDR3 is made up of 13 amino acids. The ends were cut back, 3 bases at V and 6 bases at J, with 8 bases in the middle. This CDR3 reads CASSIKGPGELFF. The CDR3 nucleotides are TGTGCCAGTAGTATCAAGGGTCCCGGGGAGCTGTTTTTT.

The chain recombines TRBV19 with TRBJ2-6, with D possibly TRBD1 on 5 matching bases. The CDR3 covers 15 residues. Trimming stripped 5 bases from V and 1 base from J, with 9 bases between. Germline V gene lookup returns CDR1 LNHDA and CDR2 SQIVND (reference sequence). This CDR3 reads CASSLYRSGANVLTF. In nucleotides, the CDR3 is TGTGCCAGTAGTCTCTACAGGTCTGGGGCCAACGTCCTGACTTTC.

As regards this clone: This sample includes further DNA sequences coding for the same CDR3. J is TRBJ2-3 and V is TRBV7-2; D not certain. CDR3 size: 14 residues. V lost 5 bases, J lost 0 bases, and 9 bases lay in between. The germline V gene encodes CDR1 SGHTA and CDR2 FQGNSA. Here the CDR3 DNA reads TGTGCCAGCAGCCCGATGTCTAGCACAGATACGCAGTATTTT. Its protein product is CASSPMSSTDTQYF.

The V and J genes are TRBV5-1 and TRBJ2-3; 12 bases match TRBD2. The CDR3 runs 16 residues. Germline-derived CDR1 and CDR2 are SGHRS and YFSETQ. V was clipped by 1 base and J by 0 bases; unmatched bases: 0. The DNA of the CDR3 is TGCGCCAGCAGCTTGACTAGCGGGGGGAGCACAGATACGCAGTATTTT. Protein product: CASSLTSGGSTDTQYF.

This clone was detected only a few times. The CDR3 loop reads CASSFQTSADTQYF. For the CDR3, the DNA is TGTGCCAGCAGCTTTCAAACTAGCGCGGATACGCAGTATTTT. The chain couples TRBV7-6 to TRBJ2-3; 7 bases agree with TRBD2. Germline CDR1 is SGHVS and CDR2 is FNYEAQ. CDR3 length: 14 amino acids. Trimming removed 3 bases from V and 6 bases from J; junction bases left unmatched: 6.

This clone was found a few times. The rearrangement links TRBV5-1 to TRBJ1-4, with TRBD1 as a possible D gene (6 bases). Trimming stripped 0 bases from V and 10 bases from J, with 16 bases between. The CDR3 is 15 residues long. Per the germline V gene, CDR1 is SGHRS and CDR2 is YFSETQ. This chain's CDR3 is CASSLVTGRDRKLFF. The CDR3 DNA follows: TGCGCCAGCAGCTTGGTAACAGGGAGGGACCGAAAACTGTTTTTT.

The chain employs TRBV9 and TRBJ2-5; D might be TRBD2 (7 bases). Germline V gene lookup returns CDR1 SGDLS and CDR2 YYNGEE. Trimming removed 4 bases from V and 2 bases from J, with 18 bases in between. The CDR3 spans 16 residues. The CDR3 sequence: CASSYYSGGSQETQYF. In nucleotides, the CDR3 is TGTGCCAGCAGCTATTATTCGGGGGGCTCGCAAGAGACCCAGTACTTC.

With regard to this clone: Its ends do not fully match the called genes, so a read error is possible. The CDR3 nucleotides read TGTGCCAGCAGCGATAGACAGGGGAATCGGCCCCAGCATTTT. The encoded protein is CASSDRQGNRPQHF. The genes are TRBV7-2 and TRBJ1-5, with 8 bases that match TRBD1. Germline CDR1 and CDR2: SGHTA and FQGNSA. The CDR3 runs 14 residues.

This clone has only a few counts. The rearrangement links TRBV4-1 to TRBJ2-1, with a tentative D call TRBD2 (5 bases). The V end was cut by 0 bases, the J end by 7 bases, with 10 bases between. CDR1 and CDR2 (germline): MGHRA, YSYEKL. The CDR3 runs 14 residues. The CDR3, as DNA: TGCGCCAGCAGCCAAGAGCTAGCTCTAAATGAGCAGTTCTTC. This codes for CASSQELALNEQFF.

This clone appeared a few times. This specimen includes other DNA sequences encoding the same CDR3. CDR3 nucleotide sequence: TGTGCCATCGGGCAAGGCGGGGGGGCAGCGAACACCGGGGAGCTGTTTTTT. It translates to CAIGQGGGAANTGELFF. The rearrangement links TRBV10-3 to TRBJ2-2; TRBD2 aligns across 9 bases. Germline assignment: CDR1 ENHRY and CDR2 SYGVKD. Trimming took 8 bases from V and 0 from J; bases not matched to a gene: 10. The length of the CDR3 is 17 residues.

This clone was observed a few times. This sequence joins TRBV7-9 and TRBJ2-1, with TRBD2 matching 16 bases. Trimming cost V 5 bases and J 7 bases; bases outside gene matches: 5. CDR3 size: 16 residues. CDR1 is SEHNR, CDR2 FQNEAQ, per germline (reference sequence). The CDR3 reads CASSPPGLAGGNEQFF. The CDR3 nucleotides are TGTGCCAGCAGCCCGCCGGGACTAGCGGGAGGGAATGAGCAGTTCTTC.